What follows are 32 T cell receptor beta chains derived from one specimen sequenced in a study of T cells in Graves' hyperthyroidism and ophthalmopathy. TCR beta CDR3 regions were amplified from RNA transcripts. First-round RT-PCR with HTBI primers amplified the TCR CDR3 region. TCRdb called the multiplex PCR reads again in MiXCR, with one record for every CDR3 protein. The data hold about 400,000 distinct CDR3 sequences, with 15% to 19% observed a single time. Input material: blood. These receptors all stem from a young woman with Graves' hyperthyroidism.

About this clonotype: At one boundary the junction diverges from the germline segment, which might be a read error. The rearrangement joins TRBV12-3 or TRBV12-4 to TRBJ2-3; 8 bases are shared with TRBD2. CDR3 length equals 15 residues. Written as DNA, the CDR3 is TGTGCCAGCAGTCTAGCAGCGGGGGTTACAGATACGCAGTATTTT. This encodes CASSLAAGVTDTQYF.

This clonotype has more than one count but fewer than ten. The chain uses TRBV6-5 and TRBJ1-1, with D perhaps TRBD1 (5 bases). Trimming removed 4 bases from V and 1 base from J, with 10 bases in between. Germline loops: CDR1 MNHEY, CDR2 SVGAGI. The CDR3 is made up of 14 amino acids. As DNA, the CDR3 is TGTGCCAGCAGTTTTGGGGCGACGAACACTGAAGCTTTCTTT. It specifies CASSFGATNTEAFF.

This clonotype was seen a handful of times. The V gene is TRBV12-3 or TRBV12-4, the J gene TRBJ2-7; D is unclear. V lost 5 bases and J 5 bases, leaving 13 bases between the germline ends. CDR3 length: 13 residues. The CDR3 DNA follows: TGTGCCAGCAGTCAATCCGGGCCGGACGAGCAGTACTTC. Protein product: CASSQSGPDEQYF.

This clonotype was observed many times. V gene TRBV5-1 combines with J gene TRBJ2-2; a possible D gene is TRBD2 (6 bases). Germline lookup yields CDR1 SGHRS and CDR2 YFSETQ. This CDR3 region has 15 residues. V gave up 4 bases and J gave up 5 bases, with 15 bases separating them. The CDR3 here is CASSPRGGDTGELFF. CDR3 DNA sequence: TGCGCCAGCAGCCCGCGGGGCGGGGATACCGGGGAGCTGTTTTTT.

Ten or more counts support this clonotype. The chain links TRBV5-1 to TRBJ2-1, with unresolved D. Germline V gene lookup returns CDR1 SGHRS and CDR2 YFSETQ. This CDR3 region has 16 residues. The V end was cut by 1 base, the J end by 7 bases, with 18 bases between. CDR3 DNA: TGCGCCAGCAGCTTGACCCGGACCGGTATGGTGAATGAGCAGTTCTTC. Its translation: CASSLTRTGMVNEQFF.

This clonotype was counted a few times. The chain joins TRBV20-1 to TRBJ1-1; no clear D. The V gene lost 1 base and the J gene lost 3 bases, with 9 bases spanning the gap. The CDR3 spans 13 residues. Germline V gives CDR1 DFQATT, CDR2 SNEGSKA (reference sequence). The CDR3 is CSARVGSDTEAFF. CDR3 nucleotides: TGCAGTGCTAGAGTTGGGAGTGACACTGAAGCTTTCTTT.

This clonotype was detected only a few times. The CDR3 loop is CASSYSRDYEQYF. CDR3 nucleotides: TGTGCCAGCAGTTACTCCAGGGATTACGAGCAGTACTTC. The chain has TRBV6-5 and TRBJ2-7, with D perhaps TRBD1 (5 bases). Germline lookup yields CDR1 MNHEY and CDR2 SVGAGI. This CDR3 spans 13 amino acids. V lost 0 bases and J lost 4, with 7 bases in between.

A few counts support this clonotype. The chain carries TRBV9 and TRBJ2-7; D is undetermined. In germline, CDR1 is SGDLS, CDR2 YYNGEE. Trimming took 1 base from V and 6 from J, leaving 11 bases between them. The CDR3 consists of 13 residues. For the CDR3, the DNA is TGTGCCAGCAGCGTAATAGCCGGACGCGAGCAGTACTTC. Translated: CASSVIAGREQYF.

This clonotype was observed many times. Here the CDR3 reads CASSGLAGEETQYF. The CDR3 DNA follows: TGTGCCAGCAGTGGACTAGCGGGAGAAGAGACCCAGTACTTC. The chain recombines TRBV7-9 with TRBJ2-5; 13 bases agree with TRBD2. This CDR3 contains 14 residues. Trimming cost V 6 bases and J 3 bases; bases outside gene matches: 1. CDR1 and CDR2 from the germline V gene are SEHNR and FQNEAQ (reference sequence).

The chain couples TRBV24-1 to TRBJ2-1; TRBD1 agrees at 9 bases. This CDR3 spans 14 amino acids. Germline V gene lookup returns CDR1 KGHDR and CDR2 SFDVKD. V was clipped by 5 bases and J by 5 bases; unmatched bases: 3. The CDR3 reads CATSARDRDNEQFF. The CDR3 DNA reads as TGTGCCACCAGTGCCCGGGACAGGGACAATGAGCAGTTCTTC.

This clonotype has a handful of counts. The chain employs TRBV18 and TRBJ1-6, with D maybe TRBD1 (6 bases). The CDR3 covers 13 residues. The germline CDR1 and CDR2 sequences are KGHSH and LQKENI. Trimming removed 3 bases from V and 9 bases from J, with 9 bases in between. CDR3 region: CASSPSRGSPLHF. In DNA, the CDR3 is TGTGCCAGCTCACCTTCCAGGGGTTCACCCCTCCACTTT.

The chain joins TRBV6-1 to TRBJ2-6, with 7 bases fitting TRBD2. The V and J ends lost 6 bases and 9 bases, in that order; junction bases with no gene match: 8. CDR1 MNHNS and CDR2 SASEGT come from the germline V gene. This CDR3 is 14 amino acids long. This chain's CDR3 is CASSQTGTNNVLTF. The DNA of the CDR3 is TGTGCCAGCAGCCAAACCGGGACTAACAACGTCCTGACTTTC.

The table lists this clonotype with many counts. The chain couples TRBV20-1 to TRBJ1-1, with a possible D match to TRBD1 (5 bases). Trimming pared 6 bases from V and 3 bases from J, leaving 14 bases between. CDR1 and CDR2 (germline): DFQATT, SNEGSKA (reference sequence). The CDR3 is 13 amino acids. Here the CDR3 DNA reads TGCAGTGCAGCCCCTGGGACGGACACTGAAGCTTTCTTT. Translated, it gives CSAAPGTDTEAFF.

This clonotype was recorded many times. This chain uses TRBV6-1 with TRBJ1-1; the D is unclear. Germline V gene sequence: CDR1 MNHNS, CDR2 SASEGT. This CDR3 has 13 amino acids. Trimming pared 6 bases from V and 3 bases from J, leaving 11 bases between. This CDR3 is CASRSRQHTEAFF. In nucleotides, the CDR3 is TGTGCCAGCAGGTCGAGGCAACACACTGAAGCTTTCTTT.

This clonotype has at least ten counts. This rearrangement joins TRBV20-1 to TRBJ2-2; D is uncertain. V was shortened by 0 bases and J by 6 bases, with 11 bases between the two germline ends. CDR1 and CDR2 (germline): DFQATT, SNEGSKA (reference sequence). The length of the CDR3 is 14 residues. The chain's CDR3 is CSARDPSGPGELFF. CDR3 bases: TGCAGTGCTAGAGACCCCAGTGGGCCCGGGGAGCTGTTTTTT.

This clonotype was observed many times. The chain has TRBV29-1 and TRBJ1-2, with D tentatively TRBD1 (5 bases). The length of the CDR3 is 14 residues. V dropped 5 bases and J dropped 8 bases, with 21 bases sitting between them. Germline V gene sequence: CDR1 SQVTM, CDR2 ANQGSEA. The CDR3 protein is CSVPRWWGGFGYTF. The CDR3 nucleotides read TGCAGCGTTCCGAGATGGTGGGGCGGATTCGGCTACACCTTC.

Remarks on this clonotype: A read error may be the cause here, since a much bigger clone is one base away. V and J are TRBV2 and TRBJ2-5; 7 positions match TRBD1. Trimming removed 1 base from V and 4 bases from J; junction bases left unmatched: 12. The CDR3 totals 17 residues. The germline V gene has CDR1 SNHLY and CDR2 FYNNEI. The CDR3 DNA sequence: TGTGCCAGCAGTGAAGGACCACGGACAGGCCAGAGAGAGACCCAGTACTTC. Its protein is CASSEGPRTGQRETQYF. The full variable domain, completed using reference TRBV2 and TRBJ2-5, is EPEVTQTPSHQVTQMGQEVILRCVPISNHLYFYWYRQILGQKVEFLVSFYNNEISEKSEIFDDQFSVERPDGSNFTLKIRSTKLEDSAMYFCASSEGPRTGQRETQYFGPGTRLLVL.

This clonotype was picked up a small number of times. This chain connects TRBV20-1 to TRBJ2-2; D uncertain. Germline CDR1 is DFQATT and CDR2 is SNEGSKA (reference sequence). This CDR3 is 13 amino acids long. The germline V and J ends were trimmed by 3 bases and 1 base, with 6 bases remaining between them. The CDR3 DNA reads TGCAGTGCTAGCGTGGGGAACACCGGGGAGCTGTTTTTT. Protein sequence: CSASVGNTGELFF.

This clonotype was counted a few times. CDR3 loop: CASSLSGENTEAFF. The CDR3 bases are TGTGCCAGCAGTTTATCCGGGGAAAACACTGAAGCTTTCTTT. V is TRBV25-1 and J is TRBJ1-1, with unresolved D. Trimming shortened V by 5 bases and J by 2 bases, and 12 bases separated the two germline ends. CDR3 length equals 14 residues. CDR1 and CDR2 (germline): MGHDK, SYGVNS.

The sample holds a few counts of this clonotype. The chain is built from TRBV12-3 or TRBV12-4 and TRBJ1-2, with 8 bases that match TRBD1. J lost 4 bases, V lost 3 bases, and 7 bases had no gene match. This CDR3 is built from 15 residues. The CDR3 nucleotides are TGTGCCAGCAGTTTGGGACAGGTTGGAGGCTATGGCTACACCTTC. It translates to CASSLGQVGGYGYTF.

This clonotype has at least ten counts. The V and J genes are TRBV7-3 and TRBJ1-1, with a possible D match to TRBD1 (6 bases). This CDR3 is built from 15 residues. V lost 2 bases to trimming and J lost 1 base, with 11 bases between them. In germline, CDR1 is SGHTA, CDR2 FQGTGA. The CDR3 sequence: CASSLFGGRNTEAFF. DNA for the CDR3: TGTGCCAGCAGCTTATTCGGGGGGCGGAACACTGAAGCTTTCTTT. The full variable domain, rest sourced from reference TRBV7-3 and TRBJ1-1, is GAGVSQTPSNKVTEKGKYVELRCDPISGHTALYWYRQSLGQGPEFLIYFQGTGAADDSGLPNDRFFAVRPEGSVSTLKIQRTERGDSAVYLCASSLFGGRNTEAFFGQGTRLTVV.

There are many counts of this clonotype. CDR3 DNA: TGTGCCAGCAGCCTCGGACAGGGGGCCTACGAGCAGTACTTC. Residues: CASSLGQGAYEQYF. V gene TRBV7-2 combines with J gene TRBJ2-7; 10 bases align to TRBD1. The CDR3 runs 14 residues. V lost 5 bases, J lost 2 bases, and 3 bases stayed unmatched. The germline CDR1 and CDR2 sequences are SGHTA and FQGNSA.

This clonotype was seen ten or more times. J is TRBJ1-3 and V is TRBV7-3, with D uncertain. Germline V gene lookup returns CDR1 SGHTA and CDR2 FQGTGA. Trimming left V 5 bases short and J 2 bases short, with 16 bases between. This CDR3 has 16 residues. This CDR3 reads CASSPTTGEAGNTIYF. The CDR3 DNA reads as TGTGCCAGCAGCCCAACGACCGGGGAGGCTGGAAACACCATATATTTT.

The chain recombines TRBV6-2 or TRBV6-3 with TRBJ2-3; possibly TRBD2 for D (6 bases). Germline-derived CDR1 and CDR2 are MNHEY and SVGEGT. The V and J ends lost 7 bases and 1 base respectively, with 15 bases between them. CDR3 length: 15 residues. The CDR3 DNA reads as TGTGCCAGCACCATAGGCGGCGGGGGCACAGATACGCAGTATTTT. Translated, it gives CASTIGGGGTDTQYF.

The rearrangement links TRBV5-5 to TRBJ2-5; D is possibly TRBD1 (6 bases). The germline V gene encodes CDR1 SGHKS and CDR2 YYEKEE (reference sequence). V lost 6 bases, J lost 1 base, and 16 bases lay in between. This CDR3 has 15 amino acids. The DNA of the CDR3 is TGTGCCAGCACCCAACTACAGGGTTTCCAAGAGACCCAGTACTTC. Amino acid sequence: CASTQLQGFQETQYF. The variable domain in full, with the rest retrieved from reference TRBV5-5 and TRBJ2-5, is DAGVTQSPTHLIKTRGQQVTLRCSPISGHKSVSWYQQVLGQGPQFIFQYYEKEERGRGNFPDRFSARQFPNYSSELNVNALLLGDSALYLCASTQLQGFQETQYFGPGTRLLVL.

The sample holds many counts of this clonotype. The chain has TRBV29-1 and TRBJ2-3, with 10 bases matching TRBD2. The germline gives CDR1 SQVTM, CDR2 ANQGSEA. The CDR3 totals 14 residues. Germline trimming cut 7 bases from V and 3 bases from J; bases unmatched to any gene: 7. The chain's CDR3 is CSGQREGLTDTQYF. The CDR3 DNA is TGCAGCGGCCAGCGGGAGGGCCTAACAGATACGCAGTATTTT.

The gene calls are TRBV28 and TRBJ2-6, with TRBD1 matching 11 bases. The CDR3 length is 18 residues. Looked up from germline, CDR1 is MDHEN and CDR2 is SYDVKM. V lost 5 bases, J lost 0 bases, and 6 bases stayed unmatched. In nucleotides, the CDR3 is TGTGCCAGCAGTCCTGGAGGGACAGGGGGCTCTGGGGCCAACGTCCTGACTTTC. It specifies CASSPGGTGGSGANVLTF.

This clonotype occurred many times. The V and J genes are TRBV7-2 and TRBJ1-5; D is uncertain. The V end lost 0 bases, the J end lost 5 bases, and 8 bases lay between the germline ends. CDR1 is SGHTA and CDR2 is FQGNSA in the germline V gene. This CDR3 is 14 amino acids long. The CDR3 DNA sequence: TGTGCCAGCAGCTTAGCAAGGGTCGATCAGCCCCAGCATTTT. Residues: CASSLARVDQPQHF.

This clonotype has a handful of counts. The J gene is TRBJ1-2, the V gene TRBV12-3 or TRBV12-4; 8 nucleotides agree with TRBD1. The CDR3 sequence is 15 residues long. V trimming: 5 bases; J trimming: 8 bases; junction bases outside the gene matches: 13. CDR3 protein: CASSPSGVSGGGYTF. Here the CDR3 DNA reads TGTGCCAGCAGTCCTTCAGGGGTATCAGGGGGCGGCTACACCTTC.

There are many counts of this clonotype. The chain links TRBV5-6 to TRBJ2-3; 15 bases are a match to TRBD2. Germline V gene sequence: CDR1 SGHDT, CDR2 YYEEEE. V lost 2 bases and J lost 4; bases outside the gene matches: 5. This CDR3 is built from 17 residues. This chain's CDR3 is CASSLPRTSGGADTQYF. CDR3 DNA sequence: TGTGCCAGCAGCTTACCCAGGACTAGCGGGGGGGCAGATACGCAGTATTTT.

This clonotype was seen ten or more times. Written as DNA, the CDR3 is TGTGCCAGCAGCTCCGGGACAGGGGTTCTCGGAGCTTTCTTT. Translation: CASSSGTGVLGAFF. J is TRBJ1-1 and V is TRBV6-1; TRBD1 matches at 10 bases. V dropped 6 bases and J dropped 10; count of bases not matched to a gene: 11. Per the germline V gene, CDR1 is MNHNS and CDR2 is SASEGT. CDR3 length: 14 amino acids.

This clonotype was picked up many times. This rearrangement joins TRBV11-2 to TRBJ2-2; D might be TRBD2 (5 bases). This CDR3 comprises 14 residues. V lost 4 bases and J lost 8, with 14 bases in between. Germline V gene sequence: CDR1 SGHAT, CDR2 FQNNGV. CDR3 region: CASSWRRLTGELFF. CDR3 sequence (DNA): TGTGCCAGCAGCTGGAGGAGGTTAACTGGGGAGCTGTTTTTT.